The 9 T cell receptor beta chains in this list originate from one sample, sequenced in a study of post-analysis software for immune sequencing data. Study results and caveats: Higher frequency in patients than in controls was seen for roughly five TRBV segments, with TRBV5-6, TRBV5-1 and TRBV20-1 among them.

Carried by the TCR beta cDNA libraries were unique molecular identifiers. Using its own MiXCR run on the PCR reads, TCRdb lists one record per CDR3 protein. This sample carries 820,000 or so distinct CDR3 sequences, under 70% of them seen once, and the ten largest clones take approximately 4.4%. Their antigens remain unidentified. What was sequenced was blood. Source of these receptors: a girl under 18 with multiple sclerosis.

V and J are TRBV7-9 and TRBJ2-3; TRBD1 matches 11 bases. Per germline, CDR1 SEHNR and CDR2 FQNEAQ (reference sequence). This CDR3 spans 15 amino acids. The ends lost 4 bases at V and 3 bases at J; junction bases unmatched: 3. Here the CDR3 DNA reads TGTGCCAGCAGCTACGGGACAGGGGGGACAGATACGCAGTATTTT. This translates into CASSYGTGGTDTQYF.

This clonotype was observed a few times. The chain has TRBV11-2 and TRBJ2-6; D is unclear. This CDR3 comprises 13 residues. Germline loops: CDR1 SGHAT, CDR2 FQNNGV. Trimming removed 6 bases from V and 3 bases from J, with 6 bases in between. CDR3 nucleotide sequence: TGTGCCAGCAGGATGAGTGGGGCCAACGTCCTGACTTTC. This codes for CASRMSGANVLTF.

This clonotype appeared a few times. The chain has TRBV27 and TRBJ2-6, with D unresolved. The V end was cut by 2 bases, the J end by 0 bases, with 8 bases between. Germline CDR1 is MNHEY and CDR2 is SMNVEV (reference sequence). The CDR3 consists of 16 residues. The CDR3 nucleotides read TGTGCCAGCAGTTTAAGGACGGTCTCTGGGGCCAACGTCCTGACTTTC. It codes for CASSLRTVSGANVLTF.

This clonotype was seen more than once but under ten times. J is TRBJ1-2 and V is TRBV6-5, with TRBD1 as a possible D gene (5 bases). The CDR3 is 15 amino acids. The germline V gene has CDR1 MNHEY and CDR2 SVGAGI. Trimming removed 6 bases at V and 0 bases at J, with 14 bases between. DNA of the CDR3: TGTGCCAGCAGGTCGCAGGGCCGGCCTAACTATGGCTACACCTTC. Residues: CASRSQGRPNYGYTF.

This clonotype was detected only a few times. The chain combines TRBV5-6 with TRBJ1-4; TRBD1 matches 7 bases. Germline V gene sequence: CDR1 SGHDT, CDR2 YYEEEE. The V segment lost 2 bases and the J segment 0 bases; nucleotides outside the gene matches: 7. The length of the CDR3 is 17 residues. For the CDR3, the DNA is TGTGCCAGCAGCTTTTTCAGGGACAGAGCAACTAATGAAAAACTGTTTTTT. Translation: CASSFFRDRATNEKLFF.

This chain uses TRBV29-1 with TRBJ2-3; no firm D call. Germline CDR1 is SQVTM and CDR2 is ANQGSEA. The V and J ends lost 1 base and 2 bases respectively, with 4 bases between them. This CDR3 contains 12 residues. This chain's CDR3 is CSVEGITDTQYF. CDR3 DNA: TGCAGCGTTGAAGGGATCACAGATACGCAGTATTTT.

V gene TRBV6-5 combines with J gene TRBJ2-4; 7 positions agree with TRBD1. The end of the DNA is better explained by TRBJ2-7, so the J call may be wrong. The CDR3 contains 14 residues. Germline V gives CDR1 MNHEY, CDR2 SVGAGI. CDR3 coding DNA: TGTGCCAGCAGTTCGTCCGGGACAGCCTGCGAGCAGTACTTC. Protein: CASSSSGTACEQYF.

The chain carries TRBV10-3 and TRBJ2-3; D is undetermined. Trimming removed 3 bases at V and 5 bases at J, with 6 bases between. CDR1 is ENHRY, CDR2 SYGVKD, per germline. This CDR3 contains 12 residues. CDR3 nucleotide sequence: TGTGCCATCAGTGATTTGAAAGATACGCAGTATTTT. Translated, it gives CAISDLKDTQYF.

This clonotype showed up just a few times. The genes are TRBV10-3 and TRBJ1-2; D is unresolved. The CDR3 covers 13 residues. The V gene lost 8 bases and the J gene lost 4 bases, with 14 bases spanning the gap. Germline V gene sequence: CDR1 ENHRY, CDR2 SYGVKD. CDR3: CAIAKTDGYGYTF. DNA of the CDR3: TGTGCCATCGCTAAGACGGACGGCTATGGCTACACCTTC.